A selection of T cell receptor beta chains follows, all from one sample in a study of cytomegalovirus exposure and HLA in healthy donors. TCRdb's table, derived via immunoSEQ multiplex PCR, lists solely in-frame clones and lacks some. This table holds approximately 100,000 clones, roughly nine tenths found once. The sample was PBMCs. The receptors derive from a man aged 18 to 29 in good health and CMV-seropositive. Both conserved end residues are part of each CDR3. The D gene is left open where the match is weak. Clone size, where shown, is once, few, many, or a class for clones that have expanded.

d_call,j_call,clone_size,v_call,cdr3_nt,cdr3_aa
-,TRBJ2-1,-,TRBV27,TGTGCCAGCAGAATCGCAGCGGGACACTACAATGAGCAGTTCTTC,CASRIAAGHYNEQFF
-,TRBJ2-7,-,TRBV11-3,TGTGCCAGCAGCCCCAGGGGACCAGAATCCGCTTCCTACGAGCAGTACTTC,CASSPRGPESASYEQYF
-,TRBJ2-3,once,TRBV4-3,TGCGCCAGCAGCCAGGAATTTACAGGGTTGACGGGAGGTACGCAGTATTTT,CASSQEFTGLTGGTQYF
-,TRBJ2-3,-,TRBV7-8,TGTGCCAGCAGCTTAGTCGCGAGCCCCTATGCCACAGATACGCAGTATTTT,CASSLVASPYATDTQYF
TRBD2,TRBJ2-3,-,TRBV7-2,TGTGCCAGCAGGGGACTAGCGGGAAGCACAGATACGCAGTATTTT,CASRGLAGSTDTQYF
TRBD2,TRBJ2-1,-,TRBV27,TGTGCCAGCAGTTTATACGTTGGCGGGGGGTACAATGAGCAGTTCTTC,CASSLYVGGGYNEQFF
-,TRBJ2-2,-,TRBV11-2,TGTGCCAGCAGCTTAATGCGGTTGGGGGAGCTGTTTTTT,CASSLMRLGELFF
TRBD1,TRBJ2-6,-,TRBV29-1,TGCAGCGTCGAGGACCGGGACAGCAAGACTTCTGGGGCCAACGTCCTGACTTTC,CSVEDRDSKTSGANVLTF
-,TRBJ1-2,-,TRBV5-1,TGCGCCAGCAGCCCAACAGATAACCCTAACTATGGCTACACCTTC,CASSPTDNPNYGYTF
TRBD1,TRBJ2-5,-,TRBV11-1,TGTGCCAGCAGCTACCAACAGGGGGGCCAAGAGACCCAGTACTTC,CASSYQQGGQETQYF
-,TRBJ1-1,-,TRBV19,TGTGCCAGTAGTCAAGACAGGCGGGACACTGAAGCTTTCTTT,CASSQDRRDTEAFF
TRBD1,TRBJ1-4,-,TRBV19,TGTGCCAGTAGTATGGGACAGGGGGCCAAGCACGAAAAACTGTTTTTT,CASSMGQGAKHEKLFF
-,TRBJ1-1,-,TRBV2,TGTGCCACCCCAGCCCAAGGGGTGAACACTGAAGCTTTCTTT,CATPAQGVNTEAFF
TRBD2,TRBJ2-2,-,TRBV5-1,TGCGCCAGCAGCTCCACTAGCGGGCCTGCGAACACCGGGGAGCTGTTTTTT,CASSSTSGPANTGELFF
TRBD1,TRBJ2-7,-,TRBV13,TGTGCCAGCAGCATACAAACAGCGAACAGGGGCTACGAGCAGTACTTC,CASSIQTANRGYEQYF
TRBD2,TRBJ2-1,-,TRBV5-6,TGTGCCAGCAGCTCTGGACTAGCGGGAGATCTGGGTGAGCAGTTCTTC,CASSSGLAGDLGEQFF
TRBD1,TRBJ1-1,-,TRBV28,TGTGCCAGCAGTTTATTGGGGACAGGGGGCGCTTTCACTGAAGCTTTCTTT,CASSLLGTGGAFTEAFF
-,TRBJ1-5,-,TRBV6-1,TGTGCCAGCAGTGAAACCGGGGGCAATCAGCCCCAGCATTTT,CASSETGGNQPQHF
TRBD2,TRBJ2-5,once,TRBV6-6,TGTGCCAGCAGACCGTCTAGACTAGCCGGTGAGACCCAGTACTTC,CASRPSRLAGETQYF
-,TRBJ2-7,-,TRBV10-1,TGCGCCACTCAAAAGGGGACCGGGAGCCCCTACGAGCAGTACTTC,CATQKGTGSPYEQYF
TRBD1,TRBJ2-1,-,TRBV28,TGTGCCAGCAGTACTCCAAAGACAGGGGGCGGGGAGCAGTTCTTC,CASSTPKTGGGEQFF
-,TRBJ2-7,-,TRBV7-2,TGTGCCAGCAGCTTAAGCGCCGGGATTCCTAGCGAGCAGTACTTC,CASSLSAGIPSEQYF
TRBD1,TRBJ2-4,-,TRBV15,TGTGCCACCAGGAACGAAGGGACAGGCAAAAAAAACATTCAGTACTTC,CATRNEGTGKKNIQYF
-,TRBJ2-1,-,TRBV9,TGTGCCAGCAGCGTAGGTTCAGGGATAAACAATGAGCAGTTCTTC,CASSVGSGINNEQFF
-,TRBJ2-3,-,TRBV5-1,TGCGCCAGCACACCATTCAAGACACTAGGAACAGATACGCAGTATTTT,CASTPFKTLGTDTQYF
-,TRBJ1-2,-,TRBV11-2,TGTGCCAGCAGCTCCCAGGGTATATATGGCTACACCTTC,CASSSQGIYGYTF
-,TRBJ2-1,-,TRBV5-1,TGCGCCAGCAGCCCCGCCTTTGGACCGGGGGCCTACAATGAGCAGTTCTTC,CASSPAFGPGAYNEQFF
TRBD1,TRBJ1-2,-,TRBV29-1,TGCAGCGCCCCCCGGGACAGGGTAGGGGATGGCTACACCTTC,CSAPRDRVGDGYTF
-,TRBJ2-7,few,TRBV9,TGTGCCAGCAGCGTAGTTGGTAGAGGCGAGCAGTACTTC,CASSVVGRGEQYF
-,TRBJ1-1,few,TRBV20-1,TGCAGTGCGGGGGGCACTGAAGCTTTCTTT,CSAGGTEAFF
TRBD2,TRBJ2-7,-,TRBV5-3,TGTGCCAGAAGCTTCGGACTAGCGGGAGCAGTCTCCTACGAGCAGTACTTC,CARSFGLAGAVSYEQYF